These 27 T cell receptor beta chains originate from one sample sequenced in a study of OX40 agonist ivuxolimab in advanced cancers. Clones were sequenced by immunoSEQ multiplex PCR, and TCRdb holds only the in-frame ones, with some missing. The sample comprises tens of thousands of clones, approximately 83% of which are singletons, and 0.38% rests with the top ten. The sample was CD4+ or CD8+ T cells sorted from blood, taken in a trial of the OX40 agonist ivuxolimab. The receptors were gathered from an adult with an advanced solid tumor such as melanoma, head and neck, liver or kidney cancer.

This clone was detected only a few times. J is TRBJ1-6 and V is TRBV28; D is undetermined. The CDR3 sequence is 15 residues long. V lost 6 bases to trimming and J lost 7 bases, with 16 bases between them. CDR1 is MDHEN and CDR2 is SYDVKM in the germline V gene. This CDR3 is CASSPSAAFNSPLHF. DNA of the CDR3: TGTGCCAGCAGCCCGAGCGCGGCTTTCAATTCACCCCTCCACTTT.

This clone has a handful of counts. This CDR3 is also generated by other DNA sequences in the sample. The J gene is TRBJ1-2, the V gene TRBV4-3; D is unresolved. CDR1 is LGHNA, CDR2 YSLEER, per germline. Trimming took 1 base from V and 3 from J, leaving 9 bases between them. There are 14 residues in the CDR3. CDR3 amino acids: CASSQAREDYGYTF. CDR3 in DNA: TGCGCCAGCAGCCAAGCCCGGGAGGACTATGGCTACACCTTC.

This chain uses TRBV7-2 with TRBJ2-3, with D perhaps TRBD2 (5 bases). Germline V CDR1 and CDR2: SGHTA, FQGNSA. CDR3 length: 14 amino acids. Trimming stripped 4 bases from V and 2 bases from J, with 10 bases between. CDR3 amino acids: CASSSGLVTDTQYF. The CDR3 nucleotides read TGTGCCAGCAGCTCTGGACTGGTCACAGATACGCAGTATTTT. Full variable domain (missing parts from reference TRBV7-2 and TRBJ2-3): GAGVSQSPSNKVTEKGKDVELRCDPISGHTALYWYRQSLGQGLEFLIYFQGNSAPDKSGLPSDRFSAERTGGSVSTLTIQRTQQEDSAVYLCASSSGLVTDTQYFGPGTRLTVL.

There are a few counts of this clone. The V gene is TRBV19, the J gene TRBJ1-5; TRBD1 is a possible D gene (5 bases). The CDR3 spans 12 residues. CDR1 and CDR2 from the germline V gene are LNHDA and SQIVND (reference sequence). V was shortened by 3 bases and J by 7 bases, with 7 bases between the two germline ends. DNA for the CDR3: TGTGCCAGTAGTATGGGGGGACAGCCCCAGCATTTT. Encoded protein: CASSMGGQPQHF.

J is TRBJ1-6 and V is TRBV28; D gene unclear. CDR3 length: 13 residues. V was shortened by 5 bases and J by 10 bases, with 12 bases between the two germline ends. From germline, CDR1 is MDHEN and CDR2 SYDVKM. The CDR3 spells CASSQPPGSPLHF. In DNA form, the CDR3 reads TGTGCCAGCAGTCAGCCCCCGGGATCACCCCTCCACTTT.

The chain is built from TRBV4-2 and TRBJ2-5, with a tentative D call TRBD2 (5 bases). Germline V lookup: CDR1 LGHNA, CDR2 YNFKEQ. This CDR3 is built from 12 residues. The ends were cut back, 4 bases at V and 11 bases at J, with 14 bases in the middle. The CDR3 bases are TGTGCCAGCAGCCTCTCTGCTGGGGAGCAGTACTTC. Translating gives CASSLSAGEQYF.

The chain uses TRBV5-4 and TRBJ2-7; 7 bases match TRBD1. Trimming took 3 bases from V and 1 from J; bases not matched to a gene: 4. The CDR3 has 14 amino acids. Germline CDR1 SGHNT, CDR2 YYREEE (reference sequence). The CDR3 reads CASSSLTGSYEQYF. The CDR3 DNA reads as TGTGCCAGCAGCTCTTTGACAGGGTCCTACGAGCAGTACTTC. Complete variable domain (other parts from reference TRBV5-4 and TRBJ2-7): ETGVTQSPTHLIKTRGQQVTLRCSSQSGHNTVSWYQQALGQGPQFIFQYYREEENGRGNFPPRFSGLQFPNYSSELNVNALELDDSALYLCASSSLTGSYEQYFGPGTRLTVT.

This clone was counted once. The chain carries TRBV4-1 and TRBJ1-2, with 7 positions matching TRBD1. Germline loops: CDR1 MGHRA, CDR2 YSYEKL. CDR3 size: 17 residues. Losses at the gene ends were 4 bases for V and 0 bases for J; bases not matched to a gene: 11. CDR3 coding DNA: TGCGCCAGCAGCCCCCCGACAGGGTTTGGAGCTAACTATGGCTACACCTTC. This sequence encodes CASSPPTGFGANYGYTF.

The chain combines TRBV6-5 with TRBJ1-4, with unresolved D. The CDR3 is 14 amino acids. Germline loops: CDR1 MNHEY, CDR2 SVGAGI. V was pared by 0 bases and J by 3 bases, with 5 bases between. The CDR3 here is CASSYSGSNEKLFF. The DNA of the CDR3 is TGTGCCAGCAGTTACTCAGGGTCTAATGAAAAACTGTTTTTT.

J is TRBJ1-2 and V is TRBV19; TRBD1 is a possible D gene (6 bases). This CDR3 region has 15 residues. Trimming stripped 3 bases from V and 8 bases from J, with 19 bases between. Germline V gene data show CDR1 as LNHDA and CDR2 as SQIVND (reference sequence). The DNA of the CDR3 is TGTGCCAGTAGTATCCCGGGGGGGCTACGGTTCGGCTACACCTTC. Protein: CASSIPGGLRFGYTF.

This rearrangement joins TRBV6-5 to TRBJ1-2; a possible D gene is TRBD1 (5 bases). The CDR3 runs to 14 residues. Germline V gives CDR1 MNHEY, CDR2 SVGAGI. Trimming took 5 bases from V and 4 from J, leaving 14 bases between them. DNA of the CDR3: TGTGCCAGCAGTACGGGGGACCGCAGCTATGGCTACACCTTC. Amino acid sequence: CASSTGDRSYGYTF.

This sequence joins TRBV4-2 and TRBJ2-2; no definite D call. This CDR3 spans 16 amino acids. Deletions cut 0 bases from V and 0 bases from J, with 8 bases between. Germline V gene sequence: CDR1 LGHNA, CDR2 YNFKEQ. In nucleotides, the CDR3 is TGTGCCAGCAGCCAAGAGGTAGGGCCGAACACCGGGGAGCTGTTTTTT. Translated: CASSQEVGPNTGELFF.

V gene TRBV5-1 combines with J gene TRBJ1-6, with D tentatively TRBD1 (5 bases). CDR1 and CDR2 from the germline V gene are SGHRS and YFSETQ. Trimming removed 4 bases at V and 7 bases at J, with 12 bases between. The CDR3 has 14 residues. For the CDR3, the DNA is TGCGCCAGCAGCCAGGGAAACCCCAATTCACCCCTCCACTTT. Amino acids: CASSQGNPNSPLHF.

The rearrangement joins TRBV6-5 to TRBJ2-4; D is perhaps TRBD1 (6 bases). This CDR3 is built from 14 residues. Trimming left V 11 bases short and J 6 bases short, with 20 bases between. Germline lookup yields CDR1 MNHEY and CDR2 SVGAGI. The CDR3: CAGGTWGRVNIQYF. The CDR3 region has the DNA TGTGCCGGCGGTACTTGGGGGCGGGTAAACATTCAGTACTTC.

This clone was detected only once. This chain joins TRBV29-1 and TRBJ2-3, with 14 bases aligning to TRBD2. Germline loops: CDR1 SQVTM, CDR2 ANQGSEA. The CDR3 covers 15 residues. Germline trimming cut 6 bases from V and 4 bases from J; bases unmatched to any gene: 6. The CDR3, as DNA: TGCAGCGTCCTCGGGACTAGCGGGGGAGCAGATACGCAGTATTTT. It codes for CSVLGTSGGADTQYF.

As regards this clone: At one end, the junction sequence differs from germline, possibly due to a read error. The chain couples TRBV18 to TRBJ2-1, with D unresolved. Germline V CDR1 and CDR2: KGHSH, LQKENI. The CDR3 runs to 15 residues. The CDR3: CASSPPVAGYNEQFF. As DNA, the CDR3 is TGTGCCAGCTCCCCACCGGTAGCAGGCTACAATGAGCAGTTCTTC.

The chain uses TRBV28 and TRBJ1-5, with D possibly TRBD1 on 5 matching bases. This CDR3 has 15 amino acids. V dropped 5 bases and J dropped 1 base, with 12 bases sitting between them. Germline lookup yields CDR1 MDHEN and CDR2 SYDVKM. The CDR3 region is CASSPGGMSNQPQHF. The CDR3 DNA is TGTGCCAGCAGTCCTGGGGGGATGAGCAATCAGCCCCAGCATTTT. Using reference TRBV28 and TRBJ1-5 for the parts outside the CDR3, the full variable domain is DVKVTQSSRYLVKRTGEKVFLECVQDMDHENMFWYRQDPGLGLRLIYFSYDVKMKEKGDIPEGYSVSREKKERFSLILESASTNQTSMYLCASSPGGMSNQPQHFGDGTRLSIL.

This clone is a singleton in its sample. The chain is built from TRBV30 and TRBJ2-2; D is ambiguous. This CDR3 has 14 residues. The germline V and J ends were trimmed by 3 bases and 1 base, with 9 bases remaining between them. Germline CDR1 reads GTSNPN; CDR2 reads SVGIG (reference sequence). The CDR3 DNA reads TGTGCCTGGAGGAGCCAGGTGAACACCGGGGAGCTGTTTTTT. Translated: CAWRSQVNTGELFF.

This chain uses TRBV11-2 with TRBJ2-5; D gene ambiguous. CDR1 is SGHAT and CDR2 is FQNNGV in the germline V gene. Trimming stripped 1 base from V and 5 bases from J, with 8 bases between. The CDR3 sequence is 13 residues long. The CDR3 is CASSLAKEETQYF. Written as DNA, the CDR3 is TGTGCCAGCAGCTTAGCTAAAGAGGAGACCCAGTACTTC.

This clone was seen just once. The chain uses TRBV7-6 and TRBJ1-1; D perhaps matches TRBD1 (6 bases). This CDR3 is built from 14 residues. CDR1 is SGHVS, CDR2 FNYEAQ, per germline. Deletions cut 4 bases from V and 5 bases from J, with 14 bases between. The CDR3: CASSYGGRGTEAFF. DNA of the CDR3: TGTGCCAGCAGCTATGGGGGGCGAGGTACTGAAGCTTTCTTT.

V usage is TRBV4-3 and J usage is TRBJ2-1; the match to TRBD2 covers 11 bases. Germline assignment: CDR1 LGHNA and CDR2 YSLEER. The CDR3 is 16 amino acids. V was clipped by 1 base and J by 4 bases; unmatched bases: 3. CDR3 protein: CASSQGGTSGYNEQFF. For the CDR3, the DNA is TGCGCCAGCAGCCAAGGAGGGACTAGCGGATACAATGAGCAGTTCTTC.

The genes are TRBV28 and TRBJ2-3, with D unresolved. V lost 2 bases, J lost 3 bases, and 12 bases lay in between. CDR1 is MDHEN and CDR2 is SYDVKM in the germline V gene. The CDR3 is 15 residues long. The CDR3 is CASSLRYGRTDTQYF. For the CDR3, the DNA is TGTGCCAGCAGTTTAAGGTATGGGCGGACAGATACGCAGTATTTT. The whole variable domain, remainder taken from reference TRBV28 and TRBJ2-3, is DVKVTQSSRYLVKRTGEKVFLECVQDMDHENMFWYRQDPGLGLRLIYFSYDVKMKEKGDIPEGYSVSREKKERFSLILESASTNQTSMYLCASSLRYGRTDTQYFGPGTRLTVL.

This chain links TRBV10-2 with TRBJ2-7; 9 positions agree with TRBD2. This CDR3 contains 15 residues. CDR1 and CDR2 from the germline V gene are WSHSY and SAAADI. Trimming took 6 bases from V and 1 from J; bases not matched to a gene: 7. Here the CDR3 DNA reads TGCGCCAGCAGGCGGGGGGGGGACAATTCCTACGAGCAGTACTTC. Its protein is CASRRGGDNSYEQYF.

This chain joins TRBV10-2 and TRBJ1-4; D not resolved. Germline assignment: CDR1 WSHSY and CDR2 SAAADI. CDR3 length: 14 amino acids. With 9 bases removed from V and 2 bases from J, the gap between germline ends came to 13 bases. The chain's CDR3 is CASLGMGTNEKLFF. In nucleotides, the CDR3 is TGCGCCAGTTTAGGAATGGGGACTAATGAAAAACTGTTTTTT.

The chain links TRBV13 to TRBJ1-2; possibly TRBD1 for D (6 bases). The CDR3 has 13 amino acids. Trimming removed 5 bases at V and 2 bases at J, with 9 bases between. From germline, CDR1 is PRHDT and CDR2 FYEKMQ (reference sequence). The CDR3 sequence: CASSLTGNYGYTF. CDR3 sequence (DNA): TGTGCCAGCAGCCTAACAGGGAACTATGGCTACACCTTC.

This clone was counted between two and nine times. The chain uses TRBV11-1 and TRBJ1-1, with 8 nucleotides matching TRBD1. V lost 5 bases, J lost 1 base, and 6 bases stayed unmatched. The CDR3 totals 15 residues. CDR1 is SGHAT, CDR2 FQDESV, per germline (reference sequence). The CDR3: CASSRRQGQNTEAFF. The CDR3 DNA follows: TGTGCCAGCAGCCGACGACAGGGGCAGAACACTGAAGCTTTCTTT.

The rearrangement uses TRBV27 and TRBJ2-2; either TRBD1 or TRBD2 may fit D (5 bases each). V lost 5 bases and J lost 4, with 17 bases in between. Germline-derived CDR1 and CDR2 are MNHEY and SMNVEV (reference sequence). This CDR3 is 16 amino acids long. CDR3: CASSAIPRDPTGELFF. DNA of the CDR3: TGTGCCAGCAGTGCAATTCCCCGGGACCCCACCGGGGAGCTGTTTTTT.